A single sample gave rise to the 26 T cell receptor beta chains below, sequenced in a study of shared clonotypes between healthy human individuals. Data came from immunoSEQ multiplex PCR; TCRdb stores just in-frame clones and leaves some out. The sample yields over 850,000 clones, 70% to 80% seen once. The sample consisted of memory CD4+ T cells from PBMCs. Specified subset: CD45RA-negative fraction. Receptors originate from a man aged 18 to 30 in good health. Some clones in this sample may be carry-over from other donors' samples.

The chain carries TRBV10-3 and TRBJ1-1; D unclear. V was shortened by 8 bases and J by 0 bases, with 19 bases between the two germline ends. The CDR3 loop spans 16 amino acids. Germline V gives CDR1 ENHRY, CDR2 SYGVKD. CDR3 in amino acids: CAIAQPGPTMNTEAFF. In nucleotides, the CDR3 is TGTGCCATCGCTCAGCCAGGACCTACTATGAACACTGAAGCTTTCTTT.

Remarks on this clone: Other DNA sequences of this sample code for an identical CDR3. This chain joins TRBV20-1 and TRBJ2-3; no reliable D call. This CDR3 contains 11 residues. V lost 5 bases and J lost 6, with 9 bases in between. Looked up from germline, CDR1 is DFQATT and CDR2 is SNEGSKA (reference sequence). CDR3 bases: TGCAGTGCTCGAAGGTCGGATACGCAGTATTTT. This codes for CSARRSDTQYF.

The genes are TRBV5-6 and TRBJ2-2; D is uncertain. Trimming took off 0 bases at V and 8 bases at J, with 23 bases between the two ends. CDR1 and CDR2 (germline): SGHDT, YYEEEE. CDR3 length: 18 amino acids. The CDR3 nucleotides are TGTGCCAGCAGCTTGGCCCTGGACCCAGTAGGGAAGGCGGGGGAGCTGTTTTTT. This sequence encodes CASSLALDPVGKAGELFF.

As to this clone: The sample contains more than one DNA sequence encoding this CDR3. The gene calls are TRBV7-3 and TRBJ2-7; D not resolved. CDR3 size: 12 residues. V was pared by 0 bases and J by 6 bases, with 6 bases between. Germline V CDR1 and CDR2: SGHTA, FQGTGA. CDR3 sequence reads: CASSLTGGEQYF. CDR3 nucleotides: TGTGCCAGCAGCTTAACTGGCGGCGAGCAGTACTTC.

This chain uses TRBV25-1 with TRBJ1-5; D gene uncertain. The CDR3 is 12 residues long. Germline values: CDR1 MGHDK, CDR2 SYGVNS. V was pared by 5 bases and J by 0 bases, with 2 bases between. DNA of the CDR3: TGTGCCAGCAGTACTAGCAATCAGCCCCAGCATTTT. Protein: CASSTSNQPQHF. Filled out from reference TRBV25-1 and TRBJ1-5, the complete variable domain reads EADIYQTPRYLVIGTGKKITLECSQTMGHDKMYWYQQDPGMELHLIHYSYGVNSTEKGDLSSESTVSRIRTEHFPLTLESARPSHTSQYLCASSTSNQPQHFGDGTRLSIL.

The chain couples TRBV9 to TRBJ1-5; D is unclear. CDR1 and CDR2 from the germline V gene are SGDLS and YYNGEE. The V and J ends lost 3 bases and 6 bases respectively, with 10 bases between them. CDR3 size: 13 residues. The DNA of the CDR3 is TGTGCCAGCAGCGCCGGGGAGAGTCAGCCCCAGCATTTT. Its protein product is CASSAGESQPQHF. The full variable domain, completed using reference TRBV9 and TRBJ1-5, is DSGVTQTPKHLITATGQRVTLRCSPRSGDLSVYWYQQSLDQGLQFLIQYYNGEERAKGNILERFSAQQFPDLHSELNLSSLELGDSALYFCASSAGESQPQHFGDGTRLSIL.

The gene calls are TRBV5-1 and TRBJ1-6; tentatively, D is TRBD1 (6 bases). V shed 0 bases and J shed 9 bases, with 10 bases lying between them. The CDR3 sequence is 14 residues long. Germline V gene lookup returns CDR1 SGHRS and CDR2 YFSETQ. This CDR3 reads CASSLAGAFSPLHF. CDR3 coding DNA: TGCGCCAGCAGCTTGGCAGGGGCCTTTTCACCCCTCCACTTT.

This sequence joins TRBV14 and TRBJ1-2; D ambiguous. V lost 1 base to trimming and J lost 3 bases, with 9 bases between them. Germline loops: CDR1 SGHDN, CDR2 FVKESK. This CDR3 comprises 14 residues. The CDR3 nucleotides read TGTGCCAGCAGCCAAGGTCGGCAGGACTATGGCTACACCTTC. This encodes CASSQGRQDYGYTF.

CDR3 in amino acids: CASSRSGLPSGELFF. CDR3 in DNA: TGTGCCAGCAGTCGCTCGGGACTTCCGTCCGGGGAGCTGTTTTTT. The rearrangement uses TRBV7-3 and TRBJ2-2; D perhaps matches TRBD2 (6 bases). The V gene's germline CDR1 is SGHTA and CDR2 FQGTGA. V shed 6 bases and J shed 6 bases, with 17 bases lying between them. CDR3 length: 15 amino acids.

The chain has TRBV5-4 and TRBJ2-4, with D unresolved. Trimming cost V 4 bases and J 1 base, with 9 bases left between them. The germline V gene encodes CDR1 SGHNT and CDR2 YYREEE (reference sequence). The CDR3 contains 14 residues. The CDR3 is CASSTQGAKNIQYF. CDR3 in DNA: TGTGCCAGCAGCACACAAGGCGCCAAAAACATTCAGTACTTC.

This chain connects TRBV7-2 to TRBJ2-7, with a possible D match to TRBD2 (5 bases). This CDR3 comprises 10 residues. Germline CDR1 and CDR2: SGHTA and FQGNSA. CDR3 sequence: CASGTYEQYF. DNA for the CDR3: TGTGCGTCGGGAACCTACGAGCAGTACTTC.

The genes are TRBV7-2 and TRBJ1-1; no reliable D call. There are 14 residues in the CDR3. Trimming stripped 5 bases from V and 1 base from J, with 11 bases between. CDR1 and CDR2 from the germline V gene are SGHTA and FQGNSA. The CDR3 DNA sequence: TGTGCCAGCAGCCACCAGGCCGGGAACACTGAAGCTTTCTTT. Its translation: CASSHQAGNTEAFF. The full variable domain, completed using reference TRBV7-2 and TRBJ1-1, is GAGVSQSPSNKVTEKGKDVELRCDPISGHTALYWYRQSLGQGLEFLIYFQGNSAPDKSGLPSDRFSAERTGGSVSTLTIQRTQQEDSAVYLCASSHQAGNTEAFFGQGTRLTVV.

V is TRBV28 and J is TRBJ1-5; no clear D. This CDR3 region has 18 residues. Deletions cut 5 bases from V and 0 bases from J, with 20 bases between. Germline CDR1 reads MDHEN; CDR2 reads SYDVKM. The CDR3 is CASSLRGFRFGSNQPQHF. CDR3 coding DNA: TGTGCCAGCAGTCTACGAGGGTTTAGGTTTGGTAGCAATCAGCCCCAGCATTTT. The whole variable domain, filled in from reference TRBV28 and TRBJ1-5, reads DVKVTQSSRYLVKRTGEKVFLECVQDMDHENMFWYRQDPGLGLRLIYFSYDVKMKEKGDIPEGYSVSREKKERFSLILESASTNQTSMYLCASSLRGFRFGSNQPQHFGDGTRLSIL.

This clone was seen only a few times. The chain employs TRBV7-8 and TRBJ2-2, with D possibly TRBD1 on 6 matching bases. This CDR3 has 16 residues. Germline CDR1 and CDR2: SGHVS and FQNEAQ. V dropped 2 bases and J dropped 1 base, with 11 bases sitting between them. As DNA, the CDR3 is TGTGCCAGCAGCTTAAGAGGCAGGGGGAACACCGGGGAGCTGTTTTTT. The encoded protein is CASSLRGRGNTGELFF. Looking up the rest from reference TRBV7-8 and TRBJ2-2 gives the full variable domain: GAGVSQSPRYKVAKRGQDVALRCDPISGHVSLFWYQQALGQGPEFLTYFQNEAQLDKSGLPSDRFFAERPEGSVSTLKIQRTQQEDSAVYLCASSLRGRGNTGELFFGEGSRLTVL.

This clone was observed a single time. Other nucleotide sequences in the sample specify the same CDR3. The gene calls are TRBV4-2 and TRBJ2-1, with D uncertain. Germline CDR1 reads LGHNA; CDR2 reads YNFKEQ. V lost 5 bases and J lost 4, with 9 bases in between. The CDR3 is 13 residues long. The CDR3 loop is CASSRDRYNEQFF. The CDR3 DNA is TGTGCCAGCAGCAGGGATCGGTACAATGAGCAGTTCTTC.

Worth noting for this clone: This same CDR3 is encoded by further DNA sequences in the sample. The chain is built from TRBV5-4 and TRBJ2-1, with TRBD2 matching 7 bases. Germline lookup yields CDR1 SGHNT and CDR2 YYREEE (reference sequence). The CDR3 runs to 13 residues. V was clipped by 3 bases and J by 3 bases; unmatched bases: 0. The CDR3 protein is CASSWTSYNEQFF. The CDR3 bases are TGTGCCAGCAGCTGGACTAGCTACAATGAGCAGTTCTTC.

The rearrangement joins TRBV9 to TRBJ1-3, with D perhaps matching TRBD1 (6 bases). CDR3 length: 15 amino acids. Germline values: CDR1 SGDLS, CDR2 YYNGEE. The V gene lost 4 bases and the J gene lost 4 bases, with 15 bases spanning the gap. The CDR3 reads CASSPVLGGGNTIYF. The CDR3 DNA is TGTGCCAGCAGCCCGGTTTTGGGGGGCGGAAACACCATATATTTT.

The V call is TRBV7-9, the J call TRBJ1-6; no definite D call. The CDR3 extends over 14 amino acids. Germline loops: CDR1 SEHNR, CDR2 FQNEAQ (reference sequence). V gave up 4 bases and J gave up 6 bases, with 10 bases separating them. The CDR3 coding sequence is TGTGCCAGCAGCTCCGCGCTGTTTAATTCACCCCTCCACTTT. It encodes CASSSALFNSPLHF.

This chain uses TRBV30 with TRBJ1-5; D might be TRBD1 (6 bases). The CDR3 totals 15 residues. V gave up 2 bases and J gave up 5 bases, with 16 bases separating them. The germline V gene encodes CDR1 GTSNPN and CDR2 SVGIG (reference sequence). The CDR3 reads CAWSFGGGGYQPQHF. The CDR3 DNA reads TGTGCCTGGAGTTTTGGAGGGGGGGGTTATCAGCCCCAGCATTTT.

The chain employs TRBV9 and TRBJ2-2; 7 nucleotides line up with TRBD1. Trimming took 3 bases from V and 4 from J; bases not matched to a gene: 0. This CDR3 has 13 amino acids. Germline V gene sequence: CDR1 SGDLS, CDR2 YYNGEE. Here the CDR3 reads CASSDRGTGELFF. CDR3 in DNA: TGTGCCAGCAGCGACAGGGGCACCGGGGAGCTGTTTTTT.

The V and J genes are TRBV29-1 and TRBJ2-1, with 9 nucleotides matching TRBD2. J was trimmed by 2 bases and V by 3 bases; bases with no gene match: 11. The CDR3 contains 17 residues. The germline gives CDR1 SQVTM, CDR2 ANQGSEA. This CDR3 is CSVDGASGTRPYNEQFF. CDR3 nucleotide sequence: TGCAGCGTTGATGGTGCTAGCGGGACAAGGCCCTACAATGAGCAGTTCTTC.

The chain carries TRBV19 and TRBJ1-1; 8 bases map to TRBD1. V shed 7 bases and J 3 bases; nucleotides not matched to a gene: 13. Germline CDR1 LNHDA, CDR2 SQIVND (reference sequence). The CDR3 has 16 residues. Written as DNA, the CDR3 is TGTGCCAGTACCAACCTTCACAGGGGGGGAGACACTGAAGCTTTCTTT. Translating gives CASTNLHRGGDTEAFF.

The chain is built from TRBV28 and TRBJ2-2; D uncertain. Trimming removed 4 bases from V and 3 bases from J, with 18 bases in between. This CDR3 comprises 17 residues. Germline loops: CDR1 MDHEN, CDR2 SYDVKM. The CDR3, as DNA: TGTGCCAGCAGTTCAACACGAGTAAGCCATTACACCGGGGAGCTGTTTTTT. This translates into CASSSTRVSHYTGELFF.

This sequence joins TRBV5-1 and TRBJ1-5; D not certain. This CDR3 comprises 15 residues. Per germline, CDR1 SGHRS and CDR2 YFSETQ. V was shortened by 4 bases and J by 0 bases, with 11 bases between the two germline ends. The CDR3 spells CASSVGENSNQPQHF. CDR3 DNA: TGCGCCAGCAGCGTGGGAGAGAATAGCAATCAGCCCCAGCATTTT.

V and J are TRBV5-1 and TRBJ1-1, with D possibly TRBD1 on 5 matching bases. The CDR3 length is 15 residues. V lost 0 bases and J 10 bases, leaving 19 bases between the germline ends. CDR1 SGHRS and CDR2 YFSETQ come from the germline V gene. The CDR3, as DNA: TGCGCCAGCAGCTTGGAACCTGGGACCTACGTGGGAGCTTTCTTT. Translation gives CASSLEPGTYVGAFF.

The chain links TRBV5-1 to TRBJ1-2, with D uncertain. CDR1 and CDR2 (germline): SGHRS, YFSETQ. V gave up 5 bases and J gave up 2 bases, with 13 bases separating them. There are 14 residues in the CDR3. The chain's CDR3 is CASRREGGNYGYTF. CDR3 bases: TGCGCCAGCAGAAGGGAGGGCGGAAACTATGGCTACACCTTC.